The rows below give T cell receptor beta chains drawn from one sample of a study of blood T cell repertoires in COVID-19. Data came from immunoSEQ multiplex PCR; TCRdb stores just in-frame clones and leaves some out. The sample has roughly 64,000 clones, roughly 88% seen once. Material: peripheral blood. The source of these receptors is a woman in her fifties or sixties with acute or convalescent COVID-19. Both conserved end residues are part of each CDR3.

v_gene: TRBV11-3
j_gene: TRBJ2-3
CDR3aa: CASSSGQGHTDTQYF

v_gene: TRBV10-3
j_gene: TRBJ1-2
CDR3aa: CAISGQGEGYTF

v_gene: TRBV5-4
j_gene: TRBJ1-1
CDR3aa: CASSHEGTGREAFF

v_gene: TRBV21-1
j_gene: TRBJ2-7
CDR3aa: CASRPLAGHSYEQYF

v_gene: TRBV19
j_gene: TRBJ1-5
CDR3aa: CASTEGTSGNQPQHF

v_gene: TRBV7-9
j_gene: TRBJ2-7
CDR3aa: CASSFGSAGEQYF

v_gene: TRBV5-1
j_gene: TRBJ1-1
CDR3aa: CASSPLGGSVTEAFF

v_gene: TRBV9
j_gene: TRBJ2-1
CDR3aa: CASSVESLLNNEQFF

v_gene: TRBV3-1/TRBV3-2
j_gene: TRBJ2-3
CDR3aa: CASSQDTGGRGTDTQYF

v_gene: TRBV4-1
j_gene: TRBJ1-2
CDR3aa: CASSQAAQQDYGYTF

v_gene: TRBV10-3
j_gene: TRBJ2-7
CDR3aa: CAISESGVQVYYEQYF

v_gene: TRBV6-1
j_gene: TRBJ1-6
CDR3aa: CASSEKGQGVVNSPLHF

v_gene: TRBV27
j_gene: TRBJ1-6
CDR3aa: CASTQGQGISPLHF

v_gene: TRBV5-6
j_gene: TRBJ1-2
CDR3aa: CASRYSGTVYGYTF

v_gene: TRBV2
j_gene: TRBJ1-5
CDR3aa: CASSEPAYGLQSQHF

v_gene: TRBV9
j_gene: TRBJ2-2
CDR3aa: CASSVRGTTGELFF

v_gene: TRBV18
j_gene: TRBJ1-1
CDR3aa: CASSPKPNTEAFF

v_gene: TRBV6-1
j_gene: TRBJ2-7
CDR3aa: CASSEGQYYEQYF

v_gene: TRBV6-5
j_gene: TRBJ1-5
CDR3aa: CASLGNQPQHF

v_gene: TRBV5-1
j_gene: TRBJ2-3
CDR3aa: CASSPSTDTQYF

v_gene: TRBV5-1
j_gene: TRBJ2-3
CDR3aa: CASGPGQGGDTQYF

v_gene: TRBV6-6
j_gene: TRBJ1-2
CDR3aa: CASSSGQGGYGYTF

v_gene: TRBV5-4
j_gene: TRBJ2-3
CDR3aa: CASSGGGIYTDTQYF

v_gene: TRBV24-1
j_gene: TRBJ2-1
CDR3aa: CATSGVGQGITHNEQFF

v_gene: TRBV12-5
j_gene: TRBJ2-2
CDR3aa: CASALGLALTGELFF

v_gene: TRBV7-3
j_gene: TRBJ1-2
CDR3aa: CASSLTSGSDGYTF

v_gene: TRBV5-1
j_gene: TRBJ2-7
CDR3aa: CASSGGGPYEQYF

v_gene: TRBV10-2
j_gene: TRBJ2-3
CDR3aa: CASSHGRTASTDTQYF

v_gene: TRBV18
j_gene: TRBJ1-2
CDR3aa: CASSPGQGGYTF

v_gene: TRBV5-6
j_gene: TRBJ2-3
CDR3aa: CASTFGRNRWTDTQYF

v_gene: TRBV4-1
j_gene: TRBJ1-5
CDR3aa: CASSQDLGRVQPQHF

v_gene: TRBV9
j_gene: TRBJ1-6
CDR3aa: CASSVDNSQNSPLHF

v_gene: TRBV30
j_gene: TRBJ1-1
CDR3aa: CAWSKAVGAFF

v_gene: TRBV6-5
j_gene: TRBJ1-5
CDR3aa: CASKSTGGFNQPQHF

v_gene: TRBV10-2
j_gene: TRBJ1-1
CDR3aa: CASSELAGTMNTEAFF

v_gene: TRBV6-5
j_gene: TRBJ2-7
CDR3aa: CASSQGQGAYEQYF

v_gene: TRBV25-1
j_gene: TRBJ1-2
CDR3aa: CASSPVQGATIYGYTF

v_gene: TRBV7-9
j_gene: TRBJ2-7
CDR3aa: CASSAPSSEGEQYF

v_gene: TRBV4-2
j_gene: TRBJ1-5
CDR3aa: CASSQGSGENQPQHF

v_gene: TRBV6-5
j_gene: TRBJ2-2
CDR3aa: CASSRQGVNTGELFF